A selection of T cell receptor beta chains follows, all from one sample in a study of human T cells and chemical hapten exposure. MiXCR was run by TCRdb on the RACE reads, yielding one entry per CDR3 protein. The sample includes about 260,000 distinct CDR3 sequences, about 9% of them seen just once. Material: whole blood, obtained in connection with sensitization to the hapten diphenylcyclopropenone (DPC). The receptors stem from a middle-aged woman with alopecia areata. Some clones in this sample may be carry-over from other donors' samples. Each CDR3 is given with its conserved first and last residue. A D gene is named only where the DNA matches it firmly.

V gene: TRBV7-2
CDR3 length: 15
D gene: .
CDR3 protein: CASSFAGRNPDTQYF

V gene: TRBV6-2/TRBV6-3
CDR3 length: 14
D gene: TRBD2
CDR3 protein: CASRLTTSVYEQFF

V gene: TRBV7-2
CDR3 length: 12
D gene: .
CDR3 protein: CASSFPGQFQHF

V gene: TRBV24-1
CDR3 length: 13
D gene: .
CDR3 protein: CATSDLLRGTQYF

V gene: TRBV2
CDR3 length: 14
D gene: .
CDR3 protein: CASSPGTPDQPQHF

V gene: TRBV11-2
CDR3 length: 12
D gene: .
CDR3 protein: CASSAGGNEQYF

V gene: TRBV12-3/TRBV12-4
CDR3 length: 15
D gene: TRBD1
CDR3 protein: CASSPRDRVGDTQYF

V gene: TRBV4-3
CDR3 length: 14
D gene: .
CDR3 protein: CASSQDRGTYGYTF

V gene: TRBV6-1
CDR3 length: 17
D gene: TRBD2
CDR3 protein: CASSEGILAGTYNEQFF

V gene: TRBV28
CDR3 length: 11
D gene: .
CDR3 protein: CASSRQETQYF

V gene: TRBV12-3/TRBV12-4
CDR3 length: 15
D gene: TRBD1
CDR3 protein: CASSLWDTGASGYTF

V gene: TRBV27
CDR3 length: 13
D gene: TRBD1
CDR3 protein: CASSLDRGNEQYF

V gene: TRBV20-1
CDR3 length: 15
D gene: .
CDR3 protein: CSASLPTQGAYEQYF